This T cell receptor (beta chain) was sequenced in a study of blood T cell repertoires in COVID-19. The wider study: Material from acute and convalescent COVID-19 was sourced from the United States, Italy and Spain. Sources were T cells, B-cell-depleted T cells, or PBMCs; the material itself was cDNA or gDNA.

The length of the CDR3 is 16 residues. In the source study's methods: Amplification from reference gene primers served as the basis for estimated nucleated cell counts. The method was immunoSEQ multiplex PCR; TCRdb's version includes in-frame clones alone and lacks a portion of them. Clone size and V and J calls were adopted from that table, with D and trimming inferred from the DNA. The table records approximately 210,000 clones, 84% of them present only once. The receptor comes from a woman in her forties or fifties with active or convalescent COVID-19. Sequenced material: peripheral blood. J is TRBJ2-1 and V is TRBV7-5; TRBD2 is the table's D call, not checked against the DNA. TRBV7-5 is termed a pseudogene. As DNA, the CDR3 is TGTGTCAGAAGCCCACTGACTAGCCAAGGTCCCAATGAGCAGTTCTTC. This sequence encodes CVRSPLTSQGPNEQFF.